The 18 T cell receptor beta chains below all came from one sample that was sequenced in a study of shared clonotypes between healthy human individuals. The method was immunoSEQ multiplex PCR; TCRdb's version includes in-frame clones alone and lacks a portion of them. In the table there are under 350,000 clones, roughly 84% of which are singletons. The sequencing input was memory CD8+ T cells sorted from blood. Specified subset: CD45RO+ cells pooled with CCR7-negative TemRA cells. The receptors shown here come from a man between 18 and 35 years old in good health.

The chain uses TRBV6-5 and TRBJ2-7; a weak D match, TRBD2 (5 bases). Between the trimmed V and J ends, which lost 8 bases and 0 bases, there was a span of 14 bases. This CDR3 contains 14 residues. The germline V gene encodes CDR1 MNHEY and CDR2 SVGAGI. CDR3: CASDLSGSSYEQYF. The CDR3 DNA is TGTGCCAGCGATCTCAGCGGATCCTCCTACGAGCAGTACTTC.

This clone was counted a single time. The chain has TRBV30 and TRBJ1-3, with 7 bases identical to TRBD1. The V gene's germline CDR1 is GTSNPN and CDR2 SVGIG (reference sequence). The CDR3 spans 13 residues. V was pared by 5 bases and J by 0 bases, with 1 base of the junction left unmatched. The chain's CDR3 is CAWQGDSGNTIYF. The CDR3 coding sequence is TGTGCCTGGCAGGGGGACTCTGGAAACACCATATATTTT.

This chain links TRBV6-5 with TRBJ1-1; D might be TRBD1 (6 bases). Germline V lookup: CDR1 MNHEY, CDR2 SVGAGI. V lost 6 bases and J 4 bases, leaving 9 bases between the germline ends. The length of the CDR3 is 12 residues. The DNA for the CDR3 is TGTGCCAGCAGGACACAGGGCACTGAAGCTTTCTTT. Its protein is CASRTQGTEAFF.

The V gene is TRBV13, the J gene TRBJ2-7; possibly TRBD2 for D (6 bases). V lost 0 bases and J 4 bases, leaving 10 bases between the germline ends. CDR1 and CDR2 from the germline V gene are PRHDT and FYEKMQ (reference sequence). The CDR3 extends over 14 amino acids. As DNA, the CDR3 is TGTGCCAGCAGCTTAGGTAGGAGCGGGTACGAGCAGTACTTC. This translates into CASSLGRSGYEQYF. Supplemented by reference TRBV13 and TRBJ2-7, the full variable domain reads AAGVIQSPRHLIKEKRETATLKCYPIPRHDTVYWYQQGPGQDPQFLISFYEKMQSDKGSIPDRFSAQQFSDYHSELNMSSLELGDSALYFCASSLGRSGYEQYFGPGTRLTVT.

The chain employs TRBV4-1 and TRBJ2-1, with D possibly matching TRBD1 (5 bases). In germline, CDR1 is MGHRA, CDR2 YSYEKL. Trimming stripped 0 bases from V and 3 bases from J, with 15 bases between. There are 17 residues in the CDR3. This chain's CDR3 is CASSQEKGRGYYNEQFF. For the CDR3, the DNA is TGCGCCAGCAGCCAAGAGAAGGGTAGGGGCTACTACAATGAGCAGTTCTTC.

This chain links TRBV2 with TRBJ2-5; D ambiguous. Germline V CDR1 and CDR2: SNHLY, FYNNEI. The CDR3 is made up of 14 amino acids. V lost 10 bases and J lost 0, with 15 bases in between. CDR3 region: CATCVRHNQETQYF. DNA for the CDR3: TGTGCCACCTGCGTTAGGCATAACCAAGAGACCCAGTACTTC.

The chain employs TRBV9 and TRBJ2-5, with D tentatively TRBD1 (6 bases). V was clipped by 3 bases and J by 0 bases, with 9 bases between them. CDR1 and CDR2 from the germline V gene are SGDLS and YYNGEE. This CDR3 region has 14 residues. In nucleotides, the CDR3 is TGTGCCAGCAGCGCACAGGGAGACCAAGAGACCCAGTACTTC. It encodes CASSAQGDQETQYF.

This sequence joins TRBV5-6 and TRBJ2-1; possibly TRBD1 or TRBD2 for D (5 bases each). This CDR3 has 13 residues. CDR1 is SGHDT, CDR2 YYEEEE, per germline. V dropped 2 bases and J dropped 5 bases, with 8 bases sitting between them. The DNA of the CDR3 is TGTGCCAGCAGCTTCGGGACGGACAATGAGCAGTTCTTC. It is translated as CASSFGTDNEQFF.

This chain uses TRBV2 with TRBJ2-5, with D possibly being TRBD1 (5 bases). Germline V gene sequence: CDR1 SNHLY, CDR2 FYNNEI. The CDR3 is made up of 13 amino acids. V gave up 3 bases and J gave up 14 bases, with 19 bases separating them. As DNA, the CDR3 is TGTGCCAGCAGTGAGCAGGGCCTTCCGGAACTCTACTTC. This encodes CASSEQGLPELYF.

The V call is TRBV9, the J call TRBJ2-3, with D perhaps matching TRBD2 (5 bases). CDR1 and CDR2 from the germline V gene are SGDLS and YYNGEE. Trimming cost V 3 bases and J 3 bases, with 17 bases left between them. This CDR3 spans 16 amino acids. The CDR3 loop reads CASSAERLPPTDTQYF. The CDR3 DNA sequence: TGTGCCAGCAGCGCAGAAAGACTACCTCCAACAGATACGCAGTATTTT. The full variable domain, in which reference TRBV9 and TRBJ2-3 provide the parts outside the CDR3, is DSGVTQTPKHLITATGQRVTLRCSPRSGDLSVYWYQQSLDQGLQFLIQYYNGEERAKGNILERFSAQQFPDLHSELNLSSLELGDSALYFCASSAERLPPTDTQYFGPGTRLTVL.

The chain carries TRBV7-9 and TRBJ2-1; a weak D match, TRBD2 (5 bases). CDR1 and CDR2 from the germline V gene are SEHNR and FQNEAQ (reference sequence). CDR3 size: 15 residues. The V and J ends lost 5 bases and 7 bases respectively, with 18 bases between them. CDR3 nucleotides: TGTGCCAGCAGCCATCCCCTGGGAGAGGAGAATGAGCAGTTCTTC. Translated: CASSHPLGEENEQFF.

This clone is a singleton in its sample. The CDR3 sequence is CATGGPYGYTF. In DNA, the CDR3 is TGTGCCACCGGCGGACCGTATGGCTACACCTTC. This chain links TRBV19 with TRBJ1-2; D not certain. The ends were cut back, 10 bases at V and 5 bases at J, with 11 bases in the middle. The germline V gene has CDR1 LNHDA and CDR2 SQIVND (reference sequence). There are 11 residues in the CDR3.

This sequence joins TRBV5-1 and TRBJ2-7; 9 bases match TRBD1. The CDR3 is 14 residues long. Germline CDR1 reads SGHRS; CDR2 reads YFSETQ. J lost 3 bases, V lost 3 bases, and 4 bases had no gene match. CDR3 in amino acids: CASSYGTGFYEQYF. The CDR3 nucleotides read TGCGCCAGCAGCTACGGGACAGGGTTCTACGAGCAGTACTTC. The whole variable domain, filled in from reference TRBV5-1 and TRBJ2-7, reads KAGVTQTPRYLIKTRGQQVTLSCSPISGHRSVSWYQQTPGQGLQFLFEYFSETQRNKGNFPGRFSGRQFSNSRSEMNVSTLELGDSALYLCASSYGTGFYEQYFGPGTRLTVT.

CDR3 loop: CASSQEGTRRYGEQFF. The CDR3 DNA follows: TGCGCCAGCAGCCAAGAAGGGACTAGGAGGTATGGTGAGCAGTTCTTC. The J gene is TRBJ2-1, the V gene TRBV4-3, with 8 bases fitting TRBD2. Germline V gives CDR1 LGHNA, CDR2 YSLEER. With V trimmed by 0 bases and J by 9 bases, 10 bases remained unmatched. CDR3 length: 16 residues.

This chain uses TRBV5-1 with TRBJ1-2; no firm D call. Looked up from germline, CDR1 is SGHRS and CDR2 is YFSETQ. The CDR3 totals 14 residues. The V end lost 2 bases, the J end lost 0 bases, and 8 bases lay between the germline ends. The CDR3 sequence: CASSFWFPNYGYTF. The CDR3 DNA is TGCGCCAGCAGCTTCTGGTTTCCTAACTATGGCTACACCTTC.

This chain connects TRBV6-1 to TRBJ1-4; the D gene is possibly TRBD1 (5 bases). The CDR3 is 13 amino acids. From germline, CDR1 is MNHNS and CDR2 SASEGT. The V end was cut by 10 bases, the J end by 14 bases, with 23 bases between. This CDR3 is CATTARDPLALFF. As DNA, the CDR3 is TGTGCCACCACGGCAAGGGACCCCCTTGCGCTGTTTTTT.

J is TRBJ2-7 and V is TRBV9, with 7 positions matching TRBD1. Germline CDR1 and CDR2: SGDLS and YYNGEE. The CDR3 consists of 14 residues. The J segment lost 1 base and the V segment lost 2 bases, leaving 3 bases of the junction unmatched. CDR3 coding DNA: TGTGCCAGCAGCGTTGGACAGGAATCCTACGAGCAGTACTTC. Translated: CASSVGQESYEQYF.

This sequence joins TRBV4-1 and TRBJ2-3; unclear D gene. V was clipped by 2 bases and J by 2 bases, with 8 bases between them. Looked up from germline, CDR1 is MGHRA and CDR2 is YSYEKL. The CDR3 runs 14 residues. CDR3 region: CASSQLVTTDTQYF. CDR3 sequence (DNA): TGCGCCAGCAGCCAACTCGTCACCACAGATACGCAGTATTTT.